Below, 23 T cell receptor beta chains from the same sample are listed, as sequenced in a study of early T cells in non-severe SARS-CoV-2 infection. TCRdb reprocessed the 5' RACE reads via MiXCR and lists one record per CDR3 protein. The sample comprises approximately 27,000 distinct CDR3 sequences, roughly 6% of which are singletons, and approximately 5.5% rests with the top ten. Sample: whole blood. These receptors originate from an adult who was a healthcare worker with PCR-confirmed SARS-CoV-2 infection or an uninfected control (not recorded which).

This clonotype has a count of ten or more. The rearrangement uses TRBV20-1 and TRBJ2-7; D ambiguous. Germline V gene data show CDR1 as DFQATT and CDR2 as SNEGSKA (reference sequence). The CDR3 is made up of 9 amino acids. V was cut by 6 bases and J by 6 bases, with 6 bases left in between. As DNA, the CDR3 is TGCAGTGCGTCCCCCGAGCAGTACTTC. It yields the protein CSASPEQYF.

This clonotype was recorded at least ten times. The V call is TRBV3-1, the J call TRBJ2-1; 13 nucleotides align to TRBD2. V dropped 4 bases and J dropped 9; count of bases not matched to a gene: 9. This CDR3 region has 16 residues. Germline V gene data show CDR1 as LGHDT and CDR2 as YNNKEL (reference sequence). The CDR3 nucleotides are TGTGCCAGCAGCCCCAGGACTAGCGGGAGTTGGGGTGAGCAGTTCTTC. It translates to CASSPRTSGSWGEQFF.

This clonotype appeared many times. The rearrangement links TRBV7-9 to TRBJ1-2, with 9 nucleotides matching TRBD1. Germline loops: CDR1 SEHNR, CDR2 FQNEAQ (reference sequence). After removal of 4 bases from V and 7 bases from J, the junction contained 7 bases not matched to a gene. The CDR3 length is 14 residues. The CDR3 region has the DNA TGTGCCAGCAGCTATCCCGGGACAGGGAGTGGCTACACCTTC. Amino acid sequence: CASSYPGTGSGYTF.

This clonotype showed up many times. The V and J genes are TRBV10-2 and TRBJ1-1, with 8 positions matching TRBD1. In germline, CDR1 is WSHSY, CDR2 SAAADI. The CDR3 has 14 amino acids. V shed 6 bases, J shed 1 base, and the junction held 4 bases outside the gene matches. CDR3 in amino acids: CASREGQENTEAFF. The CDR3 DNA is TGCGCCAGCAGAGAGGGACAGGAGAACACTGAAGCTTTCTTT.

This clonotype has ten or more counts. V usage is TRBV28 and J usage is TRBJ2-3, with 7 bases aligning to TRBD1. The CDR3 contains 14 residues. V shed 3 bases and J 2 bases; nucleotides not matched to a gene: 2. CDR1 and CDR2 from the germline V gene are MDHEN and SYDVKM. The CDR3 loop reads CASSLGQNTDTQYF. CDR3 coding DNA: TGTGCCAGCAGTTTGGGACAGAACACAGATACGCAGTATTTT.

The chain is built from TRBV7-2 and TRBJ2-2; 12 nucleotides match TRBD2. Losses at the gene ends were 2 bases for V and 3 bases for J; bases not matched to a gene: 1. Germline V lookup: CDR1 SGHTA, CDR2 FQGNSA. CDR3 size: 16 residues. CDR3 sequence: CASSLLAGGYTGELFF. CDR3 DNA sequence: TGTGCCAGCAGCTTACTAGCGGGGGGGTACACCGGGGAGCTGTTTTTT.

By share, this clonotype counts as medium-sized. The CDR3 DNA sequence: TGTGCCAGCAGCTTGGGCTGGGGACACAATGAGCAGTTCTTC. Its translation: CASSLGWGHNEQFF. The chain recombines TRBV5-5 with TRBJ2-1; D might be TRBD1 or TRBD2, each matching 5 bases. Germline V gives CDR1 SGHKS, CDR2 YYEKEE (reference sequence). The CDR3 loop spans 14 amino acids. The germline V and J ends were trimmed by 0 bases and 5 bases, with 9 bases remaining between them.

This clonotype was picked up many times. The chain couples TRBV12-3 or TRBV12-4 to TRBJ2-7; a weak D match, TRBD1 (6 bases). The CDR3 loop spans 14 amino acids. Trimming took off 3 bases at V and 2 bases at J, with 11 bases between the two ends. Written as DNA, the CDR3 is TGTGCCAGCAGTTTCCGACAGGACGCCTACGAGCAGTACTTC. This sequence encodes CASSFRQDAYEQYF.

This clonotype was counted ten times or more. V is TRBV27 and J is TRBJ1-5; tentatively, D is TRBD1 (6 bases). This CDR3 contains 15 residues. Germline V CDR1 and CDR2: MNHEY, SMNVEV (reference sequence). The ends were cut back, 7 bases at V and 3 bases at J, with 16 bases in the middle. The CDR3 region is CASNPSGQYNQPQHF. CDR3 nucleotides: TGTGCCAGCAATCCATCCGGACAGTACAATCAGCCCCAGCATTTT.

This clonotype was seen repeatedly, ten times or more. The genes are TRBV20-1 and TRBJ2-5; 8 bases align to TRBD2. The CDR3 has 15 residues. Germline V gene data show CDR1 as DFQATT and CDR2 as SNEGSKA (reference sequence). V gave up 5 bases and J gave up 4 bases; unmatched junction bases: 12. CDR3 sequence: CSASLPGTSLETQYF. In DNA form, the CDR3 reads TGCAGTGCTTCGCTTCCCGGGACTAGTTTAGAGACCCAGTACTTC.

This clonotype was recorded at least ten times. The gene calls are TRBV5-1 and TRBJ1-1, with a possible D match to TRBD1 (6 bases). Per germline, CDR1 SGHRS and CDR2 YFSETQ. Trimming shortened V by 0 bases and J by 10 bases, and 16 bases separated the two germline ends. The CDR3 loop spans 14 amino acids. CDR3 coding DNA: TGCGCCAGCAGCTTGGATGGGACATTAAAACGAGCTTTCTTT. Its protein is CASSLDGTLKRAFF.

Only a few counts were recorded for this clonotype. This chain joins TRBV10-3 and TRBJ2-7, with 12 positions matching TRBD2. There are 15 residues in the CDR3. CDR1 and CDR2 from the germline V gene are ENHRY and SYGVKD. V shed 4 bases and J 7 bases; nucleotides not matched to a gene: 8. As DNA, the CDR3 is TGTGCCATCAGTGGACTAGCGGGGGAAGTGAGGGAGCAGTACTTC. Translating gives CAISGLAGEVREQYF.

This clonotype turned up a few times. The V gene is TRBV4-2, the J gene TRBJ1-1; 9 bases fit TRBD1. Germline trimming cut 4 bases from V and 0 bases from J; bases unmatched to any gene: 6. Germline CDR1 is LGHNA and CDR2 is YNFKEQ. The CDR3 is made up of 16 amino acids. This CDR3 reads CASSPPGQGLNTEAFF. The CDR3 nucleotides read TGTGCCAGCAGCCCCCCGGGACAGGGATTGAACACTGAAGCTTTCTTT.

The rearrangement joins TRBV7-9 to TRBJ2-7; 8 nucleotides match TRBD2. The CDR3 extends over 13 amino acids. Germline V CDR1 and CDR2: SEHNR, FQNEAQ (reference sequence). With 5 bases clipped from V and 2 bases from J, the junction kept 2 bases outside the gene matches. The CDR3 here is CASSRGGTYEQYF. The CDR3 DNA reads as TGTGCCAGCAGCCGGGGGGGCACCTACGAGCAGTACTTC.

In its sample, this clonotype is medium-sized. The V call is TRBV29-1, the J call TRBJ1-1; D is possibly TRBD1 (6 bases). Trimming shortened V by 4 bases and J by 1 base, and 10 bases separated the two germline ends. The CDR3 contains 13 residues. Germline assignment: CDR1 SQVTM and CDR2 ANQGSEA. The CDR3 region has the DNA TGCAGCGTTGCCCTGACAGGGAACACTGAAGCTTTCTTT. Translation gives CSVALTGNTEAFF.

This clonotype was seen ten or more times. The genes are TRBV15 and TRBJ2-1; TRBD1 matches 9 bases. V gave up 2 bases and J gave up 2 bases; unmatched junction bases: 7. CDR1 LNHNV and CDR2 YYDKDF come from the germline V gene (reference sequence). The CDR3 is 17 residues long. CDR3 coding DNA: TGTGCCACCAGCAGAAAGATCGGGACAGGGCCCTACAATGAGCAGTTCTTC. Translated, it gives CATSRKIGTGPYNEQFF.

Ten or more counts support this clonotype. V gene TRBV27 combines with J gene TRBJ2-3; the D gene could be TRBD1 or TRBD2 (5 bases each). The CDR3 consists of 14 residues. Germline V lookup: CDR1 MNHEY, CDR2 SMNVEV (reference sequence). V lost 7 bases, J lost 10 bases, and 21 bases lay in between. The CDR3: CASNIGTNPASQYF. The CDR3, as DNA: TGTGCCAGCAATATTGGGACGAATCCCGCCTCGCAGTATTTT.

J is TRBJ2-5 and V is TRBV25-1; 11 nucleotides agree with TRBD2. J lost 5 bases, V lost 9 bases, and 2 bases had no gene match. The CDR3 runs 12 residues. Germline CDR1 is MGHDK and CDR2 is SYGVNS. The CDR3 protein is CASVAGGETQYF. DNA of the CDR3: TGTGCCAGTGTAGCGGGGGGGGAGACCCAGTACTTC.

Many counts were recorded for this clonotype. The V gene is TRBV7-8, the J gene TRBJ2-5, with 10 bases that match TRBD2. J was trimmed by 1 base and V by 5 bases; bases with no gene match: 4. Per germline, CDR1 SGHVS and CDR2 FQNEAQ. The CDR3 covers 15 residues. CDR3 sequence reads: CASSAWTSGQETQYF. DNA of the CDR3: TGTGCCAGCAGCGCCTGGACTAGCGGCCAAGAGACCCAGTACTTC.

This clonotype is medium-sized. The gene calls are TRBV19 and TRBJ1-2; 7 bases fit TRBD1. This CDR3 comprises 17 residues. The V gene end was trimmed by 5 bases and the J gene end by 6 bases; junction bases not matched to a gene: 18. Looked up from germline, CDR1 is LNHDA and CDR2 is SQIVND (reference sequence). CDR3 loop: CASSVYPTGRMRDGYTF. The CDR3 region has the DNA TGTGCCAGTAGTGTATACCCGACAGGGAGGATGCGGGATGGCTACACCTTC.

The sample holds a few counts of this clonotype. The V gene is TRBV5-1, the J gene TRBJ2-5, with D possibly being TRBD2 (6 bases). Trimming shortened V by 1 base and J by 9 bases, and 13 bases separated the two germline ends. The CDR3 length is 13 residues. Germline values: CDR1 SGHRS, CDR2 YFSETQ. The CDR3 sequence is CASSLSNGGAQYF. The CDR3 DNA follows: TGCGCCAGCAGCTTGTCGAATGGCGGGGCCCAGTACTTC.

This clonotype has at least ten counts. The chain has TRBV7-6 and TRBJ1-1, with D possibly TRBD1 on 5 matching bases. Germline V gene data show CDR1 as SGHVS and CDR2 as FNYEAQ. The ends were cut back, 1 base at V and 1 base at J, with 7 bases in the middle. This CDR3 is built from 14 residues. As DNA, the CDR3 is TGTGCCAGCAGCTTAGTCCAGGGGAACACTGAAGCTTTCTTT. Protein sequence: CASSLVQGNTEAFF.

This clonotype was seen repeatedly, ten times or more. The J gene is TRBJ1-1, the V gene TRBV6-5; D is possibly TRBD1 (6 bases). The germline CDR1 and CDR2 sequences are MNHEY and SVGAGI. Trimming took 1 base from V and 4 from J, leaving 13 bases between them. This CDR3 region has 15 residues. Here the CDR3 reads CASSYFTGTGTEAFF. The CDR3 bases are TGTGCCAGCAGTTACTTCACAGGGACCGGCACTGAAGCTTTCTTT.